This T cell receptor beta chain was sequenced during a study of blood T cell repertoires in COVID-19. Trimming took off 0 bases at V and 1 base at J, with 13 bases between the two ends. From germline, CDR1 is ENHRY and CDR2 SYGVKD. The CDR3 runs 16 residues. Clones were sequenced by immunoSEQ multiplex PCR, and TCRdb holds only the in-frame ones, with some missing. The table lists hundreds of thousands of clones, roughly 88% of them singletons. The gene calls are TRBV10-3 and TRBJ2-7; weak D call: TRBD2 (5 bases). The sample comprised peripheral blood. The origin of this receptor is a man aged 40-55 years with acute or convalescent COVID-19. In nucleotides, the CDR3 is TGTGCCATCAGTGAGTCGGGCCACACGGGATCCTACGAGCAGTACTTC. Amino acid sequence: CAISESGHTGSYEQYF.